The 4 T cell receptor beta chains below come from one sample, sequenced in a study of shared clonotypes between healthy human individuals. Sequencing used immunoSEQ multiplex PCR; TCRdb keeps in-frame clones, though not all of them. The data contain 2 million to 3 million clones, just over 90% of them singletons. The sample comprised naive CD4+ T cells sorted from blood. Subset in this sample: CD45RA+ positively selected. These receptors were collected from a man younger than 35 in good health.

This chain links TRBV5-1 with TRBJ2-2, with TRBD1 matching over 8 bases. Germline V gene data show CDR1 as SGHRS and CDR2 as YFSETQ. The V gene end was trimmed by 2 bases and the J gene end by 4 bases; junction bases not matched to a gene: 7. The CDR3 has 16 residues. The CDR3 sequence: CASSFTTGVGTGELFF. The CDR3, as DNA: TGCGCCAGCAGCTTTACGACAGGGGTGGGCACCGGGGAGCTGTTTTTT.

The gene calls are TRBV7-2 and TRBJ2-2; D gene uncertain. V was cut by 0 bases and J by 5 bases, with 10 bases left in between. Germline-derived CDR1 and CDR2 are SGHTA and FQGNSA. This CDR3 has 15 amino acids. CDR3 sequence reads: CASSLALRNTGELFF. For the CDR3, the DNA is TGTGCCAGCAGCTTAGCCCTTCGCAATACCGGGGAGCTGTTTTTT. The variable domain in full, with the rest retrieved from reference TRBV7-2 and TRBJ2-2, is GAGVSQSPSNKVTEKGKDVELRCDPISGHTALYWYRQSLGQGLEFLIYFQGNSAPDKSGLPSDRFSAERTGGSVSTLTIQRTQQEDSAVYLCASSLALRNTGELFFGEGSRLTVL.

V gene TRBV2 combines with J gene TRBJ2-7; no clear D gene. The CDR3 has 12 residues. Germline values: CDR1 SNHLY, CDR2 FYNNEI. V dropped 3 bases and J dropped 4 bases, with 7 bases sitting between them. The CDR3, as DNA: TGTGCCAGCAGTGACCGACGGTACGAGCAGTACTTC. This encodes CASSDRRYEQYF.

The chain is built from TRBV6-5 and TRBJ2-5, with 13 nucleotides matching TRBD2. Germline-derived CDR1 and CDR2 are MNHEY and SVGAGI. J lost 5 bases, V lost 6 bases, and 0 bases had no gene match. This CDR3 comprises 13 residues. CDR3 protein: CASRTSGGETQYF. The CDR3 nucleotides are TGTGCCAGCAGGACTAGCGGGGGGGAGACCCAGTACTTC.